This TCR beta chain was identified in a study of T cells in Graves' hyperthyroidism and ophthalmopathy. It was RNA transcripts that yielded the amplified TCR beta CDR3 regions. An initial round of RT-PCR targeting the TCR CDR3 relied on the HTBI primer set. A single record per CDR3 protein comes from TCRdb applying MiXCR to the multiplex PCR reads. Of roughly 280,000 distinct CDR3 sequences listed, 20% to 25% are singletons. V was pared by 5 bases and J by 9 bases, with 7 bases of the junction left unmatched. The CDR3 has 15 residues. Germline V gene sequence: CDR1 KGHSH, CDR2 LQKENI. Broader study findings: Among clonotypes expanded in thyroid above 0.001, most were also found in blood.

This clonotype has a handful of counts. Its antigen is not known. V and J are TRBV18 and TRBJ2-1; 13 bases fit TRBD2. The receptor was isolated from a man younger than 45 with Graves' ophthalmopathy. Sequencing used blood. CDR3 sequence (DNA): TGTGCCAGCTCAAGAACTAGCGGGAGGGACGGTGAGCAGTTCTTC. Protein sequence: CASSRTSGRDGEQFF.